A single sample gave rise to the 9 T cell receptor beta chains below, sequenced in a study of blood T cell repertoires in COVID-19. Only in-frame clones appear in the TCRdb table, and some are missing; sequencing was by immunoSEQ multiplex PCR. This table holds approximately 230,000 clones, 88% found once. Input material: peripheral blood. Every receptor here comes from a woman aged 25-40 years with COVID-19, enrolled during active disease.

This CDR3 is CSGGQGDYGYTF. CDR3 bases: TGCAGCGGGGGACAGGGGGACTATGGCTACACCTTC. This chain uses TRBV29-1 with TRBJ1-2; 11 positions agree with TRBD1. CDR1 is SQVTM, CDR2 ANQGSEA, per germline. This CDR3 contains 12 residues. The junction had 1 base not matched to a gene; V was cut back by 7 bases and J by 3 bases.

This clone was detected once. This sequence joins TRBV4-3 and TRBJ2-3; 8 nucleotides match TRBD1. CDR1 is LGHNA, CDR2 YSLEER, per germline. V lost 0 bases, J lost 3 bases, and 5 bases stayed unmatched. This CDR3 region has 16 residues. CDR3 bases: TGCGCCAGCAGCCAAGAGACAGGGGTGGGGACAGATACGCAGTATTTT. This translates into CASSQETGVGTDTQYF.

The rearrangement joins TRBV7-9 to TRBJ2-2, with 8 bases lining up with TRBD2. This CDR3 spans 16 amino acids. Losses at the gene ends were 1 base for V and 7 bases for J; bases not matched to a gene: 8. The V gene's germline CDR1 is SEHNR and CDR2 FQNEAQ (reference sequence). Here the CDR3 reads CASSLDSERGRGELFF. Written as DNA, the CDR3 is TGTGCCAGCAGCTTAGATTCGGAGCGGGGGCGCGGGGAGCTGTTTTTT. The full variable domain, in which reference TRBV7-9 and TRBJ2-2 provide the parts outside the CDR3, is DTGVSQNPRHKITKRGQNVTFRCDPISEHNRLYWYRQTLGQGPEFLTYFQNEAQLEKSRLLSDRFSAERPKGSFSTLEIQRTEQGDSAMYLCASSLDSERGRGELFFGEGSRLTVL.

A single count supports this clone. The chain is built from TRBV10-3 and TRBJ2-1, with 13 bases lining up with TRBD2. Germline trimming cut 3 bases from V and 8 bases from J; bases unmatched to any gene: 7. This CDR3 has 16 residues. Germline V gene data show CDR1 as ENHRY and CDR2 as SYGVKD. The CDR3 nucleotides read TGTGCCATCAGTGATGGGGGGACTAGCGGGAATTATGAGCAGTTCTTC. This codes for CAISDGGTSGNYEQFF.

This clone appeared a single time. This rearrangement joins TRBV12-5 to TRBJ2-4, with D perhaps matching TRBD1 (5 bases). There are 20 residues in the CDR3. The germline CDR1 and CDR2 sequences are LGHNT and FRNRAP. V lost 2 bases to trimming and J lost 3 bases, with 26 bases between them. The CDR3 sequence is CASGLNWGQGSKPNKNIQYF. CDR3 DNA: TGTGCTAGTGGTTTGAATTGGGGCCAGGGATCTAAACCTAACAAAAACATTCAGTACTTC.

The V gene is TRBV11-3, the J gene TRBJ2-1, with D perhaps matching TRBD2 (7 bases). Trimming removed 0 bases from V and 2 bases from J, with 11 bases in between. Germline V gives CDR1 SGHNT, CDR2 YENEEA. The CDR3 runs 16 residues. CDR3 nucleotides: TGTGCCAGCAGCTTAGATTTGGGGGGGCCCTACAATGAGCAGTTCTTC. It translates to CASSLDLGGPYNEQFF.

The chain recombines TRBV19 with TRBJ2-5; 7 nucleotides align to TRBD2. CDR1 is LNHDA, CDR2 SQIVND, per germline (reference sequence). V lost 5 bases and J lost 7; bases outside the gene matches: 13. The CDR3 runs to 15 residues. The CDR3 DNA is TGTGCCAGTAGTCCCAGACTAGCCGCTGCTGGGACCCAGTACTTC. Residues: CASSPRLAAAGTQYF.

The chain couples TRBV6-5 to TRBJ2-1; 7 positions match TRBD1. The CDR3 runs 15 residues. Germline trimming cut 6 bases from V and 6 bases from J; bases unmatched to any gene: 11. Germline values: CDR1 MNHEY, CDR2 SVGAGI. In DNA form, the CDR3 reads TGTGCCAGCAGCCATACACAGGGGACGGGCAATGAGCAGTTCTTC. Its protein is CASSHTQGTGNEQFF.

This chain's CDR3 is CASSPIKDTQYF. The DNA of the CDR3 is TGTGCCAGCAGCCCAATCAAAGATACGCAGTATTTT. The V and J genes are TRBV7-2 and TRBJ2-3; no reliable D call. Trimming removed 5 bases at V and 5 bases at J, with 8 bases between. The CDR3 is 12 residues long. Germline-derived CDR1 and CDR2 are SGHTA and FQGNSA.